The T cell receptor beta chain described here comes from a study of T cells in Graves' hyperthyroidism and ophthalmopathy. General study findings and limits: Most clonotypes expanded in the thyroid (above 0.001) were also present in blood.

The germline V gene encodes CDR1 KGHSH and CDR2 LQKENI. This CDR3 contains 12 residues. Trimming took off 3 bases at V and 9 bases at J, with 12 bases between the two ends. Of note for this clonotype: Antigen specificity is unknown.

It was RNA transcripts that yielded the amplified TCR beta CDR3 regions. Carried out on the TCR CDR3, a first-round RT-PCR used the HTBI primer set. Each CDR3 protein gets one entry after TCRdb re-called the multiplex PCR reads with MiXCR. The sample holds some 320,000 distinct CDR3 sequences; roughly 13% are singletons and the top ten take almost 35%. The diagnostic basis comprised clinical symptoms, serum thyroxine and TRAb, thyroid ultrasound and orbital computed tomography. This receptor was identified in a woman aged 40-49 years with Graves' ophthalmopathy. The chain couples TRBV18 to TRBJ2-7, with D hard to call. The source material was blood. CDR3 nucleotides: TGTGCCAGCTCACCGCGGACGGAAATGCAGTACTTC. This translates into CASSPRTEMQYF. The whole variable domain, remainder taken from reference TRBV18 and TRBJ2-7, is NAGVMQNPRHLVRRRGQEARLRCSPMKGHSHVYWYRQLPEEGLKFMVYLQKENIIDESGMPKERFSAEFPKEGPSILRIQQVVRGDSAAYFCASSPRTEMQYFGPGTRLTVT.